Listed below are T cell receptor beta chains from one sample, sequenced in a study of shared clonotypes between healthy human individuals. This table comes from immunoSEQ multiplex PCR, and its TCRdb copy is limited to in-frame clones, with some not included. In the table there are some 2,100,000 clones, around 95% of which are singletons. The sequenced sample was naive CD4+ T cells sorted from blood. The receptor set was obtained from a man aged 18 to 35 in good health. Each CDR3 is given with its conserved first and last residue.

>TRBV2
CASSEAPTGGYEQYF
>TRBV5-4
CASSSGLAGATGELFF
>TRBV5-1
CASSPNVVMAGGNTIYF
>TRBV30
CAWSADRGHEKLFF
>TRBV6-1
CASSSEGESYEQYF
>TRBV6-5
CASSYSGTGNYGYTF
>TRBV5-4
CASSLSQGGTGELFF
>TRBV6-6
CASRLQGNYGYTF
>TRBV4-1
CASSHLAGSNEQFF
>TRBV6-5
CASSYSKDSYNEQFF
>TRBV10-1
CASIIRGLSGELFF
>TRBV18
CASSPDRGDQPQHF
>TRBV10-3
CAISDPNRDTNQPQHF
>TRBV11-3
CASSLGTGLPTDTQYF
>TRBV18
CASSPRPNVYEQYF
>TRBV6-1
CASSEGSMNTEAFF
>TRBV7-2
CASSKTSGAQYF
>TRBV18
CASSPREEQYF